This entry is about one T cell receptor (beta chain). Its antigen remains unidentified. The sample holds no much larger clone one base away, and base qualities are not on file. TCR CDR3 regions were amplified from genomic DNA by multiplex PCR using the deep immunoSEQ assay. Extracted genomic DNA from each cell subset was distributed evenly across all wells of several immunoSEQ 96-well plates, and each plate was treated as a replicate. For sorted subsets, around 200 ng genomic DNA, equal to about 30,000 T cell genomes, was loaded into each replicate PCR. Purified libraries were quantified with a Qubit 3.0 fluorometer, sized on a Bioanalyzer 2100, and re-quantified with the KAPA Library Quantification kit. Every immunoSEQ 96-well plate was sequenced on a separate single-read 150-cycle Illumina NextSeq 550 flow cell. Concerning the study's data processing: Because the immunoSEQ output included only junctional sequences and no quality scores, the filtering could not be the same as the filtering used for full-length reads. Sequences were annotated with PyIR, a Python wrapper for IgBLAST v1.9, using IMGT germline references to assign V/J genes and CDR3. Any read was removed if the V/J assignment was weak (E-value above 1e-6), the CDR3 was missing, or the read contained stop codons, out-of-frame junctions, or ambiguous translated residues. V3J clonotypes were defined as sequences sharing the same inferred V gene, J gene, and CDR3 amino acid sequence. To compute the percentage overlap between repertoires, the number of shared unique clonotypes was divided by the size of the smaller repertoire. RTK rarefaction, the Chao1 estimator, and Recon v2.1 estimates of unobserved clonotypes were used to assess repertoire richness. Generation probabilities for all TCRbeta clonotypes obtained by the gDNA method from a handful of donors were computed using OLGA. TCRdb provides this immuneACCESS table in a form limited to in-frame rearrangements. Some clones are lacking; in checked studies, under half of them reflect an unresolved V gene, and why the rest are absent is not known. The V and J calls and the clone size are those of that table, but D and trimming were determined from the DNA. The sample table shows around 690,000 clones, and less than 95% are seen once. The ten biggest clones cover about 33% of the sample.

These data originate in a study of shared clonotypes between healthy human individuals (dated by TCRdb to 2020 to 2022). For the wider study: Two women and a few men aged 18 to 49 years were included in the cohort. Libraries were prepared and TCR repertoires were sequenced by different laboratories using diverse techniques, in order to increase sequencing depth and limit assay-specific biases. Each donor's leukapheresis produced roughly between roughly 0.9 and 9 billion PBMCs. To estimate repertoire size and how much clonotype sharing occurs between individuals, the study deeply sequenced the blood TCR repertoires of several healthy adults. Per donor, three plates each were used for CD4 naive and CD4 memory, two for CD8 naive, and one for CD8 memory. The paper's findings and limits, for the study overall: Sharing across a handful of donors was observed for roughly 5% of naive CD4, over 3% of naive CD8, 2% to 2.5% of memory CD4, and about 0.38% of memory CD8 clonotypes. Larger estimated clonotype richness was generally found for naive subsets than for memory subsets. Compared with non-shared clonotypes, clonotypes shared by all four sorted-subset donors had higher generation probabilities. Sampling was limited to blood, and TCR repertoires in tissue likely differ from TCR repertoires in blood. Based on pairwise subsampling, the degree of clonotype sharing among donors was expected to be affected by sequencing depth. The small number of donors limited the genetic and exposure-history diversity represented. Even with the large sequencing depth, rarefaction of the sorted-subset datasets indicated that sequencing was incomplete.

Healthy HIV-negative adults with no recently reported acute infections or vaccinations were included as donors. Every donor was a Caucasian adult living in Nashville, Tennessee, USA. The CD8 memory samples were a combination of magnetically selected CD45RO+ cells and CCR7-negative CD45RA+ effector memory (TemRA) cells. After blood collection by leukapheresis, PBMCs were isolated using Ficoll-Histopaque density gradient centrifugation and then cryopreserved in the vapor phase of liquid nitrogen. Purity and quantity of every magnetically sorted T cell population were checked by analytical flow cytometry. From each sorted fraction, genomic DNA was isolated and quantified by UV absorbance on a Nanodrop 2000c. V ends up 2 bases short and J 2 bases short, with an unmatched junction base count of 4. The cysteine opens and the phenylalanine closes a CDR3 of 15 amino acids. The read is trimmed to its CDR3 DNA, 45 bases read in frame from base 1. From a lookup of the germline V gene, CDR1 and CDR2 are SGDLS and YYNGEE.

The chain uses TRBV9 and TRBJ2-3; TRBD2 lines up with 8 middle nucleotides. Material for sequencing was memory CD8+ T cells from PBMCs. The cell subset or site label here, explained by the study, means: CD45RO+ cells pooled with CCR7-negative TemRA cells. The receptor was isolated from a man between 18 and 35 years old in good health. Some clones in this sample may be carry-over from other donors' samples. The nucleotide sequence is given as TGTGCCAGCAGCGTGGCCGGGAGGGACACAGATACGCAGTATTTT. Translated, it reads CASSVAGRDTDTQYF.